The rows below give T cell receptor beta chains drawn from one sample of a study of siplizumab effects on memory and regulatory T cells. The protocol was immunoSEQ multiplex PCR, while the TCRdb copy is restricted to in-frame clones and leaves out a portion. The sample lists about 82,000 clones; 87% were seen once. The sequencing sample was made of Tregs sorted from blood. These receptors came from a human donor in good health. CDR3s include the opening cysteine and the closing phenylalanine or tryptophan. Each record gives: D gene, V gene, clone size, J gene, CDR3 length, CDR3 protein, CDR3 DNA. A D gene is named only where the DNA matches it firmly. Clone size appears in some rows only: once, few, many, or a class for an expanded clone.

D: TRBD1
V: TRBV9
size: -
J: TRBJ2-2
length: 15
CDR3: CASQRGTANTGELFF
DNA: TGTGCCAGCCAAAGGGGGACAGCGAACACCGGGGAGCTGTTTTTT

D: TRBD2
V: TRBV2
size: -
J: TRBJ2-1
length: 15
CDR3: CASSVRGGSGNEQFF
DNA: TGTGCCAGCAGTGTACGCGGGGGATCGGGCAATGAGCAGTTCTTC

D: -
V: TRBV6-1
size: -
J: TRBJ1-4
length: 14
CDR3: CASRLTATNEKLFF
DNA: TGTGCCAGCAGGCTGACAGCAACTAATGAAAAACTGTTTTTT

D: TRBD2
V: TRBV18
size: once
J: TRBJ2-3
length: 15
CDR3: CASSASGGATDTQYF
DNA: TGTGCCAGCTCAGCTAGCGGGGGGGCCACAGATACGCAGTATTTT

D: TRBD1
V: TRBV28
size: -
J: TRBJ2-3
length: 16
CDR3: CASSRGGGRDTDTQYF
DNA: TGTGCCAGCAGTAGAGGGGGCGGCAGGGACACAGATACGCAGTATTTT

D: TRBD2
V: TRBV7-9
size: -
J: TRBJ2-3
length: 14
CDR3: CAWAAGVSTDTQYF
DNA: TGTGCCTGGGCGGCGGGAGTCTCCACAGATACGCAGTATTTT

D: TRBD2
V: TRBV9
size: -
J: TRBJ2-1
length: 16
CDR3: CASSEGLAGGFNEQFF
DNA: TGTGCCAGCAGCGAGGGACTAGCGGGGGGGTTCAATGAGCAGTTCTTC

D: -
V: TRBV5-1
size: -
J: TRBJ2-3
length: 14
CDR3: CASSLDIRTDTQYF
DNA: TGCGCCAGCAGCTTGGACATACGGACAGATACGCAGTATTTT

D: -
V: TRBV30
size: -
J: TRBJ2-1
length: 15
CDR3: CAWTARGASYNEQFF
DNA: TGTGCCTGGACCGCAAGGGGGGCCTCCTACAATGAGCAGTTCTTC

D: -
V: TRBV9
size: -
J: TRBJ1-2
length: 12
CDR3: CASSAGRAGYTF
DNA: TGTGCCAGCAGCGCAGGGAGGGCAGGCTACACCTTC

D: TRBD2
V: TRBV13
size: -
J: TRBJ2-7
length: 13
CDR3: CASSPRGGVEQYF
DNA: TGTGCCAGCAGCCCTCGGGGGGGCGTCGAGCAGTACTTC

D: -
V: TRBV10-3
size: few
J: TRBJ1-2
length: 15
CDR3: CAISWGAVPNYGYTF
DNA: TGTGCCATCAGTTGGGGGGCTGTTCCAAACTATGGCTACACCTTC

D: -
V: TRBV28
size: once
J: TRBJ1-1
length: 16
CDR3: CAIQGRKAPGSTEAFF
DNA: TGTGCCATCCAGGGAAGGAAGGCCCCAGGCAGCACTGAAGCTTTCTTT